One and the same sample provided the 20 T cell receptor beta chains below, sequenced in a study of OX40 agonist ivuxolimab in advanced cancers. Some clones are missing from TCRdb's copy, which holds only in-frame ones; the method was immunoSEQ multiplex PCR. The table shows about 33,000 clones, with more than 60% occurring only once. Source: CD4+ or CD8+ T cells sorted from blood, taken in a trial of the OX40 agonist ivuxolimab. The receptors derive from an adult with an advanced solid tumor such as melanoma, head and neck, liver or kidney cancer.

The CDR3 protein is CASSRRDRGNYGYTF. DNA for the CDR3: TGTGCCAGCAGCCGCCGGGACAGGGGAAACTATGGCTACACCTTC. This chain links TRBV16 with TRBJ1-2; 10 nucleotides align to TRBD1. V was pared by 4 bases and J by 2 bases, with 4 bases of the junction left unmatched. Germline assignment: CDR1 KGHSY and CDR2 FQNENV. The CDR3 length is 15 residues.

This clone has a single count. CDR3 nucleotide sequence: TGCGCCAGCAGCTTGGCGGGTTTTGGGGGGATTGGAAACACTGAAGCTTTCTTT. It encodes CASSLAGFGGIGNTEAFF. The chain has TRBV5-1 and TRBJ1-1; possible D gene TRBD1, 5 bases. This CDR3 is built from 18 residues. V lost 0 bases to trimming and J lost 2 bases, with 20 bases between them. The V gene's germline CDR1 is SGHRS and CDR2 YFSETQ.

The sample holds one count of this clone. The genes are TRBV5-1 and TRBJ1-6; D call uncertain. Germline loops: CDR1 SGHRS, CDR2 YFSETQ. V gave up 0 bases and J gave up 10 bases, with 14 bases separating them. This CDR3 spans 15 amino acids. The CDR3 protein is CASSLEGRYLSPLHF. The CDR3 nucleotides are TGCGCCAGCAGCTTGGAGGGCAGGTACTTATCACCCCTCCACTTT. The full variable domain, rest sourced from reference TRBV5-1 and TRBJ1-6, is KAGVTQTPRYLIKTRGQQVTLSCSPISGHRSVSWYQQTPGQGLQFLFEYFSETQRNKGNFPGRFSGRQFSNSRSEMNVSTLELGDSALYLCASSLEGRYLSPLHFGNGTRLTVT.

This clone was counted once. The chain's CDR3 is CASSFEGNGYDEQFF. In DNA form, the CDR3 reads TGCGCCAGCAGCTTTGAGGGGAATGGATACGATGAGCAGTTCTTC. The rearrangement links TRBV5-1 to TRBJ2-1, with D tentatively TRBD1 or TRBD2 (5 bases each). CDR1 SGHRS and CDR2 YFSETQ come from the germline V gene. The CDR3 runs 15 residues. The V and J ends lost 2 bases and 8 bases respectively, with 17 bases between them.

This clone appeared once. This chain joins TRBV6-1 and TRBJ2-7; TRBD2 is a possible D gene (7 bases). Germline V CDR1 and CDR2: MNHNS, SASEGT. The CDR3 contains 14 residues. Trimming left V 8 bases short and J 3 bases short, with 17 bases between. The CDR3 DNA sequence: TGTGCCAGCCGTTTTCTGGGGGGGCTCTACGAGCAGTACTTC. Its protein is CASRFLGGLYEQYF.

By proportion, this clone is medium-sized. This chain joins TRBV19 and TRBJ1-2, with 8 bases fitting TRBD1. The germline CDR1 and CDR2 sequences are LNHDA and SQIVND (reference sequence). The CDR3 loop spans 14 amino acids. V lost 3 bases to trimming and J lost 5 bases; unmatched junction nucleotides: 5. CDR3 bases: TGTGCCAGTAGTATCCATCAGGGGGCATATGGCTACACCTTC. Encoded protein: CASSIHQGAYGYTF.

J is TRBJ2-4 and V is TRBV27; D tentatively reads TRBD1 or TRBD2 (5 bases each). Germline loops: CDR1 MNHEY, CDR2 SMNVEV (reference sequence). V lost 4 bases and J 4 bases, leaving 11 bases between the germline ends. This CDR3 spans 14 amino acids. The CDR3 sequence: CASSWGTGKNIQYF. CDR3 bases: TGTGCCAGCAGTTGGGGGACGGGGAAAAACATTCAGTACTTC.

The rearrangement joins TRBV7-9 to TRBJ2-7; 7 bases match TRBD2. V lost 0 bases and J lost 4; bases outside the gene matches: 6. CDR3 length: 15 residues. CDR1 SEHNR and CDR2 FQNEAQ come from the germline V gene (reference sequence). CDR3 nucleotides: TGTGCCAGCAGCTTAGCGGTGTCTAGCGGTTACGAGCAGTACTTC. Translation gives CASSLAVSSGYEQYF.

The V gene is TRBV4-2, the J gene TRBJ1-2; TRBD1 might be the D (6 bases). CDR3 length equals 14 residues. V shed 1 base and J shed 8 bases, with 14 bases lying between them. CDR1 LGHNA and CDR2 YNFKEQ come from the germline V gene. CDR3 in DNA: TGTGCCAGCAGCCAAGCCGGGACAAGTAACGGCTACACCTTC. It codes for CASSQAGTSNGYTF.

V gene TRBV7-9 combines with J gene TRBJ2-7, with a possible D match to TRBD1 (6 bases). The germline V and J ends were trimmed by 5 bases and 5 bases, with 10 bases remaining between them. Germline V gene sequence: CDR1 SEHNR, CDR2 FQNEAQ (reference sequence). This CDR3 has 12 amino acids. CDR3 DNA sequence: TGTGCCAGCAGCAGGGACAAGGACGAGCAGTACTTC. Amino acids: CASSRDKDEQYF.

The DNA for the CDR3 is TGTGCCAGCAGCTTAATCAGCGATACGCAGTATTTT. Translation: CASSLISDTQYF. V is TRBV5-4 and J is TRBJ2-3; no definite D call. V lost 2 bases and J 6 bases, leaving 7 bases between the germline ends. The CDR3 has 12 amino acids. Germline values: CDR1 SGHNT, CDR2 YYREEE (reference sequence).

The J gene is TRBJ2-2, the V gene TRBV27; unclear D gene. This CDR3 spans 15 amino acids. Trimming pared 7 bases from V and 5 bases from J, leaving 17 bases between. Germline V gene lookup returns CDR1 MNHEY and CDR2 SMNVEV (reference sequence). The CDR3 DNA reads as TGTGCCAGCACCCCGAACCCGGTTTTAACCGGGGAGCTGTTTTTT. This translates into CASTPNPVLTGELFF.

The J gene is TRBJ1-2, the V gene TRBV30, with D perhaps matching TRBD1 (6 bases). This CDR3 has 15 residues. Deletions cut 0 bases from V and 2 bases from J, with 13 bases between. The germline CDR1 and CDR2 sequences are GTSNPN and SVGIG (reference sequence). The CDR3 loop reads CAWSVRKGVNYGYTF. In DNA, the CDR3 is TGTGCCTGGAGTGTACGTAAGGGGGTAAACTATGGCTACACCTTC.

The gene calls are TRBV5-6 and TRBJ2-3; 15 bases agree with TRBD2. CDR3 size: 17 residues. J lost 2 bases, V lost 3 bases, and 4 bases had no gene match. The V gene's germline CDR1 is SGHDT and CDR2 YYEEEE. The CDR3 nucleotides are TGTGCCAGCAGCTCGGGACTAGCGGGGGGTCCCACAGATACGCAGTATTTT. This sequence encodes CASSSGLAGGPTDTQYF.

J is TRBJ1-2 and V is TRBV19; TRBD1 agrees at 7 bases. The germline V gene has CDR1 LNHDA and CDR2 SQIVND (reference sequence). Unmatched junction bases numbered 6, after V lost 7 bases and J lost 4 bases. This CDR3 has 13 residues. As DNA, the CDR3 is TGTGCCAGTACCGAGACAGGGTCCTATGGCTACACCTTC. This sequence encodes CASTETGSYGYTF.

Here the CDR3 DNA reads TGTGCCAGCAGCGTAGAATCAGTTGGCTACACCTTC. Residues: CASSVESVGYTF. The chain recombines TRBV9 with TRBJ1-2; D is ambiguous. Germline loops: CDR1 SGDLS, CDR2 YYNGEE. Trimming shortened V by 0 bases and J by 7 bases, and 7 bases separated the two germline ends. This CDR3 has 12 residues.

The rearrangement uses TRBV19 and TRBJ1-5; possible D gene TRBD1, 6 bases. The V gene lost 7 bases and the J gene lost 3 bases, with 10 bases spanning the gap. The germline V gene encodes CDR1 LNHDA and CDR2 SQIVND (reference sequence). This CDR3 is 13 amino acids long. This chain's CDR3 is CASKLGANQPQHF. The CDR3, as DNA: TGTGCCAGTAAGTTGGGGGCCAATCAGCCCCAGCATTTT.

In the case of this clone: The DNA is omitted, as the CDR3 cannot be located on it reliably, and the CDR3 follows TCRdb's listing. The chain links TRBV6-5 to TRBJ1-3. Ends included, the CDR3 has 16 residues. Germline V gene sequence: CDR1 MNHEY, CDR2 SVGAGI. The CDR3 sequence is CASSSSLGNSGNTIYF.

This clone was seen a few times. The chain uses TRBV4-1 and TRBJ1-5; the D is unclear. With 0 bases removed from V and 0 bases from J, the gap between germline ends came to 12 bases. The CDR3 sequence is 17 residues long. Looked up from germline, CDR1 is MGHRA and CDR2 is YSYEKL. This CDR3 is CASSQESESYSNQPQHF. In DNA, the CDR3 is TGCGCCAGCAGCCAAGAGTCGGAATCCTATAGCAATCAGCCCCAGCATTTT.

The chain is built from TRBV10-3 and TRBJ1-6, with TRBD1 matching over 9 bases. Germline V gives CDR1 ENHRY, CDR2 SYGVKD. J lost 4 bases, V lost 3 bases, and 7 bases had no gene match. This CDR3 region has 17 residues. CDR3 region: CAISDGTGMGYNSPLHF. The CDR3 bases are TGTGCCATCAGTGATGGGACAGGGATGGGATATAATTCACCCCTCCACTTT.